The clone carrying this T cell receptor (beta chain) showed up just once. The antigen is not known. The PCR employed 60 Vbeta primers together with 13 Jbeta primers. Repertoires were generated with immunoSEQ multiplex PCR, while TCRdb's copy carries only in-frame clones and drops some. Of 55,000 to 85,000 clones in the sample, about nine tenths were seen once. The V and J ends lost 0 bases and 5 bases, in that order; junction bases with no gene match: 4. The CDR3 totals 15 residues. CDR1 is MNHEY and CDR2 is SVGAGI in the germline V gene. The data originate from a study of cytomegalovirus exposure and HLA in healthy donors. Study background: A data release that came early held tens of millions of unique TCRs from HLA-typed donors.

Broader study findings: Because they were indistinguishable, some V segments, including TRBV6-2 and TRBV6-3, were excluded. Further analysis, carried out later, found HLA-associated TCR beta chains more clonally expanded than equally common other chains.

The origin of this receptor is a woman aged 25 to 39 in good health and CMV-seronegative. The specimen sequenced was PBMCs. V and J are TRBV6-5 and TRBJ1-2; 9 bases are a match to TRBD1. Here the CDR3 reads CASSYSVGQGYGYTF. DNA of the CDR3: TGTGCCAGCAGTTACTCGGTGGGACAGGGTTATGGCTACACCTTC.